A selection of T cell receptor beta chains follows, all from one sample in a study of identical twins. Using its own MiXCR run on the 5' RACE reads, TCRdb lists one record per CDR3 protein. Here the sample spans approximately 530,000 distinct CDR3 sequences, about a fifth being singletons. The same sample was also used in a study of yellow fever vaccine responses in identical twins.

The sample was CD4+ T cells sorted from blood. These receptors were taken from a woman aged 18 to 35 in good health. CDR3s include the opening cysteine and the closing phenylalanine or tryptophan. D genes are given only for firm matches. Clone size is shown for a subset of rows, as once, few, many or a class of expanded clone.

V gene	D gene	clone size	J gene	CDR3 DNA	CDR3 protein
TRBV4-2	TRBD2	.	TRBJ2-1	TGTGCCAGCAGCCAATCCGAGGATTCTAGCGGGTACAATGAGCAGTTCTTC	CASSQSEDSSGYNEQFF
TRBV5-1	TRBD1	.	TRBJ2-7	TGCGCCAGCAGCACGACGGGACAGGGCTACGAGCAGTACTTC	CASSTTGQGYEQYF
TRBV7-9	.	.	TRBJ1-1	TGTGCCAGCAGTCAATTGGGGGAGACTGAAGCTTTCTTT	CASSQLGETEAFF
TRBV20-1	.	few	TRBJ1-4	TGCAGTGCCCCCTCGTTGGCTAATGAAAAACTGTTTTTT	CSAPSLANEKLFF
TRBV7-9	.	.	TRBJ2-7	TGTGCCAGCAGCTTAGCAGGGGCAGGGGCCTACGAGCAGTACTTC	CASSLAGAGAYEQYF
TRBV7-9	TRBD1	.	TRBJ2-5	TGTGCCAGCAGCTTAGCGCGGACAGGACAAGAGACCCAGTACTTC	CASSLARTGQETQYF
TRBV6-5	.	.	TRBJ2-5	TGTGCCAGCAAGGGTGCTGTGACCCAGTACTTC	CASKGAVTQYF
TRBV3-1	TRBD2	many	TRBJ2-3	TGTGCCAGCAGCCAAACTAGCGGGAGGACAGATACGCAGTATTTT	CASSQTSGRTDTQYF
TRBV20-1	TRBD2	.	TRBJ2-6	TGCAGTGCTGCACTAGCGGGGGTAGGCTCTGGGGCCAACGTCCTGACTTTC	CSAALAGVGSGANVLTF
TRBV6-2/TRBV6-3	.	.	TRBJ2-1	TGTGCCAGCAGTTACGTAAGCGCAGAGCAGTTCTTC	CASSYVSAEQFF
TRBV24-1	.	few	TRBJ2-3	TGTGCCACCAGTGACTCCTCTAGCGCAGATACGCAGTATTTT	CATSDSSSADTQYF
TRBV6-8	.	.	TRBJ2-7	TGTGCCAGCACCCCCCTTCGGGACCACTACGAGCAGTACTTC	CASTPLRDHYEQYF
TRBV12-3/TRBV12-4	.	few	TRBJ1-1	TGTGCCAGCAACCAGGGGCGTGAAGCTTTCTTT	CASNQGREAFF
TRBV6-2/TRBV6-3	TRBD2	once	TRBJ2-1	TGTGCCAGCAGTTATGGGACTAGCGGGGGGGCCAGAAATTTCTTC	CASSYGTSGGARNFF
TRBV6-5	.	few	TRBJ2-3	TGTGCCAGCAGTTACGGGAGGGCAGGGGGCTTAGATACGCAGTATTTT	CASSYGRAGGLDTQYF
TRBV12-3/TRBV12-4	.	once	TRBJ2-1	TGTGCCAGCAGTTTAGCGTTGACCGCTTACAATGAGCAGTTCTTC	CASSLALTAYNEQFF
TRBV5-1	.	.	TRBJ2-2	TGCGCCAGCAGCAACGGACGACGGACTGCGAACACCGGGGAGCTGTTTTTT	CASSNGRRTANTGELFF
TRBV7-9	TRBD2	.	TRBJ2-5	TGTGCCAGCAGCTTAGGGGAGGGCCTAGAGACCCAGTACTTC	CASSLGEGLETQYF